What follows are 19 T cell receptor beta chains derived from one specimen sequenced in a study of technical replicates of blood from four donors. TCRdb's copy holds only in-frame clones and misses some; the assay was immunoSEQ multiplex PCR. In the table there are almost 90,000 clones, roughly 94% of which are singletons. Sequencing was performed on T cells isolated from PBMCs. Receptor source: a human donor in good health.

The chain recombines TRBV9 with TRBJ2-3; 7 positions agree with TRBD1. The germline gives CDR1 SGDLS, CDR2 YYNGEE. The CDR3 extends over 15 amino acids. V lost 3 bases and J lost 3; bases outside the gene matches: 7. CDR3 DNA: TGTGCCAGCAGCGGCCGACAGGGAAGGACAGATACGCAGTATTTT. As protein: CASSGRQGRTDTQYF.

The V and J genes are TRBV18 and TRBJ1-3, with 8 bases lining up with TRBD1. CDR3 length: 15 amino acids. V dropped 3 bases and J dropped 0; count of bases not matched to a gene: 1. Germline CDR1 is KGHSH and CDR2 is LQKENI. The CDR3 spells CASSPDRGSGNTIYF. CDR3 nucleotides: TGTGCCAGCTCACCCGACAGGGGCTCTGGAAACACCATATATTTT.

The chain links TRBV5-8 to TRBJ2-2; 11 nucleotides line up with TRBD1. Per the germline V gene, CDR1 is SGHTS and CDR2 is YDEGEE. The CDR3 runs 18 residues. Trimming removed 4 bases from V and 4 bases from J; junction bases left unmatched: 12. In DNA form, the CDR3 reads TGTGCCAGCAGCCGCCACCTTATCGGGACAGGGGGCACCGGGGAGCTGTTTTTT. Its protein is CASSRHLIGTGGTGELFF. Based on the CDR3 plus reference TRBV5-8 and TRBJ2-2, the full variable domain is EAGVTQSPTHLIKTRGQQATLRCSPISGHTSVYWYQQALGLGLQFLLWYDEGEERNRGNFPPRFSGRQFPNYSSELNVNALELEDSALYLCASSRHLIGTGGTGELFFGEGSRLTVL.

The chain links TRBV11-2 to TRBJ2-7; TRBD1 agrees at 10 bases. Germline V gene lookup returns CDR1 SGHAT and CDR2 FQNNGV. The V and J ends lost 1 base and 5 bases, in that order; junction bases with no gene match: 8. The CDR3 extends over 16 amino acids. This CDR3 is CASSLAGTGVPHEQYF. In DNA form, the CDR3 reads TGTGCCAGCAGCTTAGCGGGGACAGGGGTACCCCACGAGCAGTACTTC.

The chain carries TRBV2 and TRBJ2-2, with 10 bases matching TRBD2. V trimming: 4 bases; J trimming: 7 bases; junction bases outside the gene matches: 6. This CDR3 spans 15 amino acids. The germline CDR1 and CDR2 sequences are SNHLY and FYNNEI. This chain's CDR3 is CASSALAGLSGELFF. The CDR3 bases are TGTGCCAGCAGTGCACTAGCGGGGTTGAGCGGGGAGCTGTTTTTT.

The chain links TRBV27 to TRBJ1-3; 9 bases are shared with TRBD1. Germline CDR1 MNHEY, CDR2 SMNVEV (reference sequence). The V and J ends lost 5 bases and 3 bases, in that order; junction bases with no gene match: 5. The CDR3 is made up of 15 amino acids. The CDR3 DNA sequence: TGTGCCAGCAGTAACGGACAGGGGCTTGGAAACACCATATATTTT. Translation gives CASSNGQGLGNTIYF.

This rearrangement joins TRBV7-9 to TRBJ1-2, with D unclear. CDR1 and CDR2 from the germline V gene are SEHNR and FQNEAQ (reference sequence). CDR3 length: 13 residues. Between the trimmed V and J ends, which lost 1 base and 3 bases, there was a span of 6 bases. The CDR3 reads CASSLVSDYGYTF. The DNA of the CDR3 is TGTGCCAGCAGCTTAGTTTCAGACTATGGCTACACCTTC.

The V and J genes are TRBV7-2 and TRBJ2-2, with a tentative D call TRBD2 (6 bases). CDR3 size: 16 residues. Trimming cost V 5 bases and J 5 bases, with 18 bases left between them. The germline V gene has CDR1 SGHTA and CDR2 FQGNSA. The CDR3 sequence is CASSIRLRGRTGELFF. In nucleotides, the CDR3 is TGTGCCAGCAGCATCAGACTGCGGGGCAGGACCGGGGAGCTGTTTTTT.

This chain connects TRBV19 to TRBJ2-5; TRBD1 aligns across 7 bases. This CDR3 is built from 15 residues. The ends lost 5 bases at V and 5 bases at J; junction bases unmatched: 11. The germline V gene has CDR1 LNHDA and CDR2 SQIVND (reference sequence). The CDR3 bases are TGTGCCAGTAGTCCAGGGGGTTCCAAGAGGGAGACCCAGTACTTC. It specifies CASSPGGSKRETQYF.

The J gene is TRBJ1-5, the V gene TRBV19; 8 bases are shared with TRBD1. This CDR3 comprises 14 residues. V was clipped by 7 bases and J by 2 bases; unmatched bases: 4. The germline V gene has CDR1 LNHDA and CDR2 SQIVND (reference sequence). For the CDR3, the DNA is TGTGCCAGTAAAGGACAGGGCGGCAATCAGCCCCAGCATTTT. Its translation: CASKGQGGNQPQHF. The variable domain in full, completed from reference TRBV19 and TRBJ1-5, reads DGGITQSPKYLFRKEGQNVTLSCEQNLNHDAMYWYRQDPGQGLRLIYYSQIVNDFQKGDIAEGYSVSREKKESFPLTVTSAQKNPTAFYLCASKGQGGNQPQHFGDGTRLSIL.

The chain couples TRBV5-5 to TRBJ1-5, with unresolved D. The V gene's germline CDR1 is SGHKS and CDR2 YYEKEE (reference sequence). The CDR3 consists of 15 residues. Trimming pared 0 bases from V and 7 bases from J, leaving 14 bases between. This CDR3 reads CASSLERQVSQPQHF. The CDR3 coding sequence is TGTGCCAGCAGCTTGGAGAGACAAGTCTCACAGCCCCAGCATTTT.

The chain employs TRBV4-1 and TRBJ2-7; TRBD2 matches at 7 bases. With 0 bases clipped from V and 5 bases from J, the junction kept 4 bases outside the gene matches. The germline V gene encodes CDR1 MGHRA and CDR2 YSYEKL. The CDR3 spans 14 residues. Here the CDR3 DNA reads TGCGCCAGCAGCCAAGACGGGGGGTTCAACGAGCAGTACTTC. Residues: CASSQDGGFNEQYF.

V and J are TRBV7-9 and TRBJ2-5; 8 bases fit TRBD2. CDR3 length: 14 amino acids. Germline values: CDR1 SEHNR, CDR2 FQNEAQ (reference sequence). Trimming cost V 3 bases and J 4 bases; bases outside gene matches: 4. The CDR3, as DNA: TGTGCCAGCAGCTTCGGGCTAGCGGGAGAGACCCAGTACTTC. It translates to CASSFGLAGETQYF.

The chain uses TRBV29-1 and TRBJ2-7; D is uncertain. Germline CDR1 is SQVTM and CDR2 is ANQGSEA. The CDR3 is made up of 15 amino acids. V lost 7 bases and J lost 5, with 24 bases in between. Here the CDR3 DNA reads TGCAGCGCCCAGTGGGTTGGGTCCAGGTCCAACGAGCAGTACTTC. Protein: CSAQWVGSRSNEQYF.

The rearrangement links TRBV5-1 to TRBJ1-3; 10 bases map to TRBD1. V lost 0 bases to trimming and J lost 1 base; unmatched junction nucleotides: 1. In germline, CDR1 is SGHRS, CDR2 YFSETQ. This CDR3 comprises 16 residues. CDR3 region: CASSLGQGASGNTIYF. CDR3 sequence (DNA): TGCGCCAGCAGCTTGGGACAGGGGGCTTCTGGAAACACCATATATTTT.

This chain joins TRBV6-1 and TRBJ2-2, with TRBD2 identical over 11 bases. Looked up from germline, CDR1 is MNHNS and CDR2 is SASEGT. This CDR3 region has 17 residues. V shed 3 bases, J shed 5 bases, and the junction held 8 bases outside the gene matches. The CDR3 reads CASSDVSGRARTGELFF. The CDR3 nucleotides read TGTGCCAGCAGTGATGTTAGCGGGAGGGCCCGGACCGGGGAGCTGTTTTTT.

The chain's CDR3 is CASSWTGRGTEAFF. CDR3 sequence (DNA): TGTGCCAGCAGCTGGACAGGGCGGGGCACTGAAGCTTTCTTT. This chain joins TRBV7-9 and TRBJ1-1; 8 nucleotides agree with TRBD1. Germline V gene sequence: CDR1 SEHNR, CDR2 FQNEAQ (reference sequence). The CDR3 runs to 14 residues. Unmatched junction bases numbered 5, after V lost 4 bases and J lost 4 bases.

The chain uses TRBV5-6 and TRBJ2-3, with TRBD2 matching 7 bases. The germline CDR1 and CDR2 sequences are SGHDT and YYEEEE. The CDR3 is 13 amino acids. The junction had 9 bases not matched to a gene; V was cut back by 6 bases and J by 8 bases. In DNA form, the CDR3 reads TGTGCCAGCACCTCAGCCGGGACTACTACGCAGTATTTT. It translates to CASTSAGTTTQYF.

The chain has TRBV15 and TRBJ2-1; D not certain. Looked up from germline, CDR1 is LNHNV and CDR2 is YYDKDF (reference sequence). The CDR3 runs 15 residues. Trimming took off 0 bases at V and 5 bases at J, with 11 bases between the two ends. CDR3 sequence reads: CATSRDWAGHNEQFF. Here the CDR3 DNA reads TGTGCCACCAGCAGAGATTGGGCAGGCCACAATGAGCAGTTCTTC.